This T cell receptor (beta chain) was sequenced during a study of blood T cell repertoires in COVID-19. Across the study: From T cells, B-cell-depleted T cells, or PBMCs came the material, which was cDNA or gDNA.

The CDR3 length is 13 residues. Germline V gene lookup returns CDR1 SGHDT and CDR2 YYEEEE. The ends were cut back, 0 bases at V and 6 bases at J, with 9 bases in the middle. Sequencing used immunoSEQ multiplex PCR; TCRdb keeps in-frame clones, though not all of them. The sample contains more than 350,000 clones, around nine tenths of which appear only once. This clone was counted once. Participants were aged roughly 18 to 100 years from more than 20 US areas. Membership in each cohort depended on participant-reported clinical history. Recovered status applied to Cohort 3 donors who had two consecutive negative PCRs. It also applied to those with clearance or with symptom resolution.

The sequence was obtained from a woman aged 45-65 years who had recovered from COVID-19. The chain couples TRBV5-6 to TRBJ1-2; D remains unclear. The sample was PBMCs or T cells enriched from blood (not recorded which). CDR3 in DNA: TGTGCCAGCAGCTTGGTGTCGCGGGATGGCTACACCTTC. Translation: CASSLVSRDGYTF.